This record concerns one T cell receptor beta chain sequence. This sample is drawn from a study of blood T cell repertoires in COVID-19. As for the study in general: Sites in the United States, Italy and Spain provided acute and convalescent COVID-19 samples. Sources were T cells, B-cell-depleted T cells, or PBMCs; the material itself was cDNA or gDNA.

Between the trimmed V and J ends, which lost 7 bases and 10 bases, there was a span of 14 bases. CDR1 is SNHLY, CDR2 FYNNEI, per germline. The CDR3 covers 13 residues. Original processing notes: Reference gene primer amplification gave nucleated cell count estimates. Sequenced by immunoSEQ multiplex PCR; TCRdb stores in-frame clones only, minus some. The V and J calls and clone size are taken from that table; D and trimming were inferred from the DNA. Of some 220,000 clones listed, around three quarters are singletons. V gene TRBV2 combines with J gene TRBJ1-6; D uncertain. Material: peripheral blood. The receptor was isolated from a woman between 70 and 85 years old with acute or convalescent COVID-19. Here the CDR3 reads CASTGEGSSPLHF. CDR3 in DNA: TGTGCCAGCACCGGAGAGGGATCCTCACCCCTCCACTTT.